These 10 T cell receptor beta chains came from one sample sequenced in a study of follicular helper T cells after annual influenza vaccination. Clones were read by immunoSEQ multiplex PCR, and TCRdb kept only the in-frame ones, dropping some. The data contain over 8,500 clones, roughly 85% of them singletons. This specimen consisted of CXCR5- memory CD4+ T cells sorted from blood, obtained 6 weeks after influenza vaccination. The receptors derive from an adult who received the influenza vaccine.

This sequence joins TRBV28 and TRBJ2-3; 8 nucleotides align to TRBD1. Germline CDR1 and CDR2: MDHEN and SYDVKM. CDR3 size: 14 residues. The trim removed 5 bases at V and 7 bases at J, leaving 8 bases unmatched. The CDR3 protein is CASSTGTGLHTQYF. In nucleotides, the CDR3 is TGTGCCAGCAGTACCGGGACAGGCCTCCATACGCAGTATTTT.

This chain links TRBV30 with TRBJ2-3; no reliable D call. This CDR3 has 13 amino acids. Trimming cost V 0 bases and J 4 bases, with 8 bases left between them. Looked up from germline, CDR1 is GTSNPN and CDR2 is SVGIG (reference sequence). CDR3 region: CAWSVRSPDTQYF. CDR3 in DNA: TGTGCCTGGAGTGTACGTTCGCCAGATACGCAGTATTTT.

The rearrangement uses TRBV30 and TRBJ1-5; a possible D gene is TRBD1 (5 bases). Germline V CDR1 and CDR2: GTSNPN, SVGIG (reference sequence). This CDR3 is 14 amino acids long. The V and J ends lost 2 bases and 3 bases respectively, with 11 bases between them. The CDR3 nucleotides are TGTGCCTGGAGTCATGGGGGGTCCAATCAGCCCCAGCATTTT. Translated, it gives CAWSHGGSNQPQHF.

The chain uses TRBV6-6 and TRBJ2-1; D is possibly TRBD1 or TRBD2 (5 bases each). Germline CDR1 and CDR2: MNHNY and SVGAGI (reference sequence). V shed 6 bases and J shed 5 bases, with 17 bases lying between them. This CDR3 has 15 amino acids. CDR3 residues: CASRNQGAGHNEQFF. CDR3 coding DNA: TGTGCCAGCAGAAACCAGGGTGCGGGTCACAATGAGCAGTTCTTC.

The V call is TRBV6-4, the J call TRBJ1-1; D unresolved. Trimming shortened V by 4 bases and J by 4 bases, and 13 bases separated the two germline ends. Germline CDR1 MRHNA, CDR2 SNTAGT. The CDR3 extends over 14 amino acids. The CDR3 protein is CASSALPTSTEAFF. DNA for the CDR3: TGTGCCAGCAGTGCCCTTCCAACGTCCACTGAAGCTTTCTTT.

This clone has a handful of counts. This rearrangement joins TRBV6-5 to TRBJ1-6; D may be TRBD1 (5 bases). The germline V and J ends were trimmed by 0 bases and 7 bases, with 10 bases remaining between them. The CDR3 extends over 15 amino acids. CDR1 MNHEY and CDR2 SVGAGI come from the germline V gene. In nucleotides, the CDR3 is TGTGCCAGCAGTTACTCGGACATAGGGAATTCACCCCTCCACTTT. The encoded protein is CASSYSDIGNSPLHF.

The rearrangement links TRBV5-5 to TRBJ1-4, with TRBD1 matching over 9 bases. J was trimmed by 8 bases and V by 4 bases; bases with no gene match: 9. The CDR3 extends over 15 amino acids. The germline gives CDR1 SGHKS, CDR2 YYEKEE (reference sequence). The DNA of the CDR3 is TGTGCCAGCAGCCCAAGAGGACAGGGGAGCGAAAAACTGTTTTTT. The encoded protein is CASSPRGQGSEKLFF.

The chain carries TRBV7-2 and TRBJ2-1; 13 positions agree with TRBD2. CDR1 and CDR2 from the germline V gene are SGHTA and FQGNSA. The ends lost 5 bases at V and 15 bases at J; junction bases unmatched: 7. This CDR3 is 13 amino acids long. CDR3 nucleotide sequence: TGTGCCAGCAGCCCAGGACTAGCGGGGGTGGGGTTCTTC. Its protein is CASSPGLAGVGFF.

V gene TRBV7-9 combines with J gene TRBJ2-3; unclear D gene. The CDR3 totals 16 residues. Trimming cost V 0 bases and J 1 base, with 11 bases left between them. Germline V gene lookup returns CDR1 SEHNR and CDR2 FQNEAQ (reference sequence). The CDR3 sequence is CASSLASARRTDTQYF. For the CDR3, the DNA is TGTGCCAGCAGCTTAGCGTCGGCTCGGCGCACAGATACGCAGTATTTT. Based on the CDR3 plus reference TRBV7-9 and TRBJ2-3, the full variable domain is DTGVSQNPRHKITKRGQNVTFRCDPISEHNRLYWYRQTLGQGPEFLTYFQNEAQLEKSRLLSDRFSAERPKGSFSTLEIQRTEQGDSAMYLCASSLASARRTDTQYFGPGTRLTVL.

This chain connects TRBV28 to TRBJ1-1; D uncertain. CDR1 MDHEN and CDR2 SYDVKM come from the germline V gene. The CDR3 extends over 15 amino acids. V was clipped by 5 bases and J by 13 bases, with 26 bases between them. The CDR3: CASSPRPPGVVLDFF. CDR3 nucleotide sequence: TGTGCCAGCAGTCCTCGGCCCCCTGGTGTTGTTCTTGATTTCTTT.